The present TCR beta chain was sequenced within a study of T-cell reconstitution after alpha-beta-depleted transplantation in children. Study-wide results and limits: Several hundred expanded graft clones reportedly were the source of alpha-beta T cells about two months after transplant. Surviving recipient cells, namely T cells and thymic progenitors, were the source of high day-60 TCRbeta diversity in some patients. At one year after transplant, newly produced T cells mostly accounted for T-cell counts and diversity.

V was clipped by 1 base and J by 2 bases, with 10 bases between them. Germline V gene lookup returns CDR1 MGHRA and CDR2 YSYEKL. The CDR3 runs to 15 residues. This sample's TCRbeta library carried unique molecular identifier barcodes. TCRdb re-called the PCR reads with MiXCR, one entry per CDR3 protein. The sample has about 870,000 distinct CDR3 sequences, approximately 15% seen once. This clonotype was found a few times. The antigen is not known. The specimen was PBMCs, mostly from graft donor cells, collected 360 days after TCRalphabeta/CD19-depleted stem cell transplant. The gene calls are TRBV4-1 and TRBJ2-3; D is undetermined. The receptor's source is a male patient aged 10-17 years who had a stem cell transplant for acute lymphoblastic leukemia, so the T cells may come from the graft donor. CDR3 amino acids: CASSQGKQNTDTQYF. CDR3 bases: TGCGCCAGCAGCCAAGGGAAGCAGAACACAGATACGCAGTATTTT.